The rows below give T cell receptor beta chains drawn from one sample of a study of fetal regulatory T cell absence and autoimmunity. The data were produced by immunoSEQ multiplex PCR, yet TCRdb's version contains in-frame clones alone and is incomplete. The table includes about 46,000 clones, roughly 80% detected once. Sequencing input: cord blood. These TCRs come from a newborn boy with IPEX syndrome. Each CDR3 is given with its conserved first and last residue.

v_gene,CDR3aa
TRBV5-6,CASSLVLYGYTF
TRBV18,CASSPGAEIHTEAFF
TRBV5-4,CASSSPPGTNTGELFF
TRBV10-2,CASSGHQPGRPYEQYF
TRBV13,CASSLGQGAGELFF
TRBV14,CASSLTNSLYEQYF
TRBV5-6,CASSLVGEKLFF
TRBV19,CASSIARGSYEQYF
TRBV19,CASSITGGQGPQHF
TRBV2,CATQKQPYEQYF
TRBV27,CASSLGGAGGYTF
TRBV13,CASSATLGTGELFF
TRBV30,CAWSVRVAHNEQFF
TRBV5-4,CASSADSGPTEAFF
TRBV9,CASSVSGRGTDTQYF
TRBV6-6,CASSYSGRVGSYEQYF
TRBV21-1,CASRNRSHGRDSTDTQYF
TRBV4-2,CASSPSGNQPQHF
TRBV2,CASSEGGNQPQHF
TRBV13,CASSLGGLAGGQETQYF
TRBV5-6,CASSGLPNTDTQYF
TRBV5-6,CASSEQGTEAFF
TRBV2,CASGGSEQYF
TRBV4-3,CASSPRGSYEQYF
TRBV6-6,CASSYSYTPPNGNF
TRBV18,CASSSRDRVEAFF
TRBV7-2,CASRLAGSYNEQFF
TRBV5-4,CASSRLAGGGEQYF
TRBV10-3,CAISDYNEQFF
TRBV21-1,CASSKDPLTGYTEAFF
TRBV15,CATSSRTSGEKYF
TRBV4-2,CASSPAVRPLNTGELFF
TRBV19,CASSIGQGGNEQYF
TRBV11-2,CASSFGSSGSSYNEQFF
TRBV4-3,CASSQDTAGGIYNEQFF
TRBV5-1,CASSLWGLNNEQFF
TRBV7-9,CASSLLAGYNEQFF
TRBV5-1,CASSSTGEGYEQYF
TRBV29-1,CSGDRAGETQYF
TRBV30,CAWSSGGMNTEAFF
TRBV5-1,CASSLAYPRDLNEKLFF
TRBV11-3,CASSLGVGGPREQFF
TRBV18,CASSPQGENTEAFF
TRBV2,CASIGEGETQYF
TRBV7-2,CASSSAGGEQFF
TRBV9,CASSVGSGIAKNIQYF
TRBV7-9,CASSFYGQAQETQYF
TRBV9,CASSTRDRGAYGYTF